This TCR beta chain was found in a study of identical twins. Healthy Caucasian individuals made up all the donors. Germline V gene data show CDR1 as MDHEN and CDR2 as SYDVKM. CDR3 length: 11 amino acids. Trimming took 5 bases from V and 11 from J, leaving 10 bases between them. A universal primer site came from template switching; cDNA carried unique molecular identifiers. TCRdb reanalysed the 5' RACE reads using MiXCR and keeps one entry per CDR3 protein. The sample lists about 150,000 distinct CDR3 sequences; around 3.4% were seen once. The chain employs TRBV28 and TRBJ2-1, with a weak D call TRBD1 (6 bases). The sequence was obtained from a man aged 18 to 30 in good health. The specimen sequenced was memory T cells sorted from blood. The CDR3 region is CASSTGSKQFF. CDR3 nucleotide sequence: TGTGCCAGCAGTACAGGGTCAAAGCAGTTCTTC.